These T cell receptor beta chains were read from a single sample in a study of cytomegalovirus exposure and HLA in healthy donors. The table came from immunoSEQ multiplex PCR; TCRdb's copy has only in-frame clones and leaves some out. This sample's table reports tens of thousands of clones. The source material was PBMCs. These receptors were collected from a woman aged 55-69 years in good health and CMV-seropositive. Each CDR3 is given with its conserved first and last residue. D genes are given only for firm matches.

j_call d_call v_call cdr3_nt cdr3_aa
TRBJ2-4 TRBD2 TRBV5-4 TGTGCCAGCAGCTTCGGGGGGGCTCGGAACATTCAGTACTTC CASSFGGARNIQYF
TRBJ2-7 TRBD1 TRBV27 TGTGCCAGCAGTTTAGCAAGGGGGCCCTACGAGCAGTACTTC CASSLARGPYEQYF
TRBJ1-1 . TRBV11-3 TGTGCCAGCAGCTTAATGGGGGGGAGAGCTGAAGCTTTCTTT CASSLMGGRAEAFF
TRBJ2-1 . TRBV18 TGTGCCAGCTCACCCCTCGGGGTCTACTACAATGAGCAGTTCTTC CASSPLGVYYNEQFF
TRBJ1-2 TRBD1 TRBV4-1 TGCGCCAGCAGCCCTTGGGACAGAGCCTATGGCTACACCTTC CASSPWDRAYGYTF
TRBJ2-7 TRBD1 TRBV18 TGTGCCAGCTCACCCCTTGGACAGGGAGGCTACGAGCAGTACTTC CASSPLGQGGYEQYF
TRBJ2-7 . TRBV18 TGTGCCAGCTCACCACCGGTCGGGGGGACAGGACAGGGAAGGGCCAAAAGGGAGCAGTACTTC CASSPPVGGTGQGRAKREQYF
TRBJ1-2 TRBD1 TRBV28 TGTGCCAGCACCGTAGAAGACAGGGGAGCTGGTGGCTACACCTTC CASTVEDRGAGGYTF
TRBJ2-3 . TRBV7-2 TGTGCCAGCAGCCCAAGCAGGGGCAGCACAGATACGCAGTATTTT CASSPSRGSTDTQYF
TRBJ1-5 TRBD1 TRBV15 TGTGCCACCCGGGGCAGGGGGACTAGCAATCAGCCCCAGCATTTT CATRGRGTSNQPQHF
TRBJ1-1 . TRBV19 TGTGCCAGTAAATTCGGGGAGGGGGGGGTGAACACTGAAGCTTTCTTT CASKFGEGGVNTEAFF